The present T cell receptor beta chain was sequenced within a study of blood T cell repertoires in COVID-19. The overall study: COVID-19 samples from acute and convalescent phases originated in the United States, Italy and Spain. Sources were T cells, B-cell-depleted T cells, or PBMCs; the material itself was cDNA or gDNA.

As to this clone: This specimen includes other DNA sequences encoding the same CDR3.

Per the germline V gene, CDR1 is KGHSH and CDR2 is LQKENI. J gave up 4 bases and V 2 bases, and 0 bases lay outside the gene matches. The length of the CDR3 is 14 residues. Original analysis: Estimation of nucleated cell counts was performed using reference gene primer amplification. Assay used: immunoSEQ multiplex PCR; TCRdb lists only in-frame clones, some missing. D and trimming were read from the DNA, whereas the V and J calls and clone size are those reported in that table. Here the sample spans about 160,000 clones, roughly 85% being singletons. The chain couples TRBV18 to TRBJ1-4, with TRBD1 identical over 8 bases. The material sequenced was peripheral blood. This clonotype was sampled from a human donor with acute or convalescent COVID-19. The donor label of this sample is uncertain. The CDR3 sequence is CASSPGQGNEKLFF. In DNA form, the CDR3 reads TGTGCCAGCTCACCAGGACAGGGTAATGAAAAACTGTTTTTT.